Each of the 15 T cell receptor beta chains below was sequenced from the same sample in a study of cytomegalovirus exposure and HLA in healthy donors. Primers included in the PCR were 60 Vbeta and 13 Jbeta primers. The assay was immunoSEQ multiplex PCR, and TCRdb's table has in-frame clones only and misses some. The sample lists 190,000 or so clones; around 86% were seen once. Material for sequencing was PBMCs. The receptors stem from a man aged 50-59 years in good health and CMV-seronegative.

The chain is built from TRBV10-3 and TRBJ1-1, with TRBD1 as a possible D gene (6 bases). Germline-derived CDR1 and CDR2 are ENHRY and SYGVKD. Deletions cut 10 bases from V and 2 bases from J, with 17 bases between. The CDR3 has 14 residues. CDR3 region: CATNYRETNTEAFF. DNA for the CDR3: TGTGCCACCAATTACAGGGAGACCAACACTGAAGCTTTCTTT.

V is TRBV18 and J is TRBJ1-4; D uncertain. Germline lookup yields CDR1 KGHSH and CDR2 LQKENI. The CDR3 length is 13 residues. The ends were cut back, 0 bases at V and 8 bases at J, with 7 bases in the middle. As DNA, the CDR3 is TGTGCCAGCTCACCACCGGCAAGAGAAAAACTGTTTTTT. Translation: CASSPPAREKLFF.

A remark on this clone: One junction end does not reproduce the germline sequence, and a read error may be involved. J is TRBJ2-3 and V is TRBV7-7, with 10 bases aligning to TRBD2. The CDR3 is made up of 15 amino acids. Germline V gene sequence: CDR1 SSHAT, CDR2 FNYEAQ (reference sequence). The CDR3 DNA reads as TGTGCTAGCAGCCCCACTAGCGGGGTTACAGATACGCAGTATTTT. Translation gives CASSPTSGVTDTQYF.

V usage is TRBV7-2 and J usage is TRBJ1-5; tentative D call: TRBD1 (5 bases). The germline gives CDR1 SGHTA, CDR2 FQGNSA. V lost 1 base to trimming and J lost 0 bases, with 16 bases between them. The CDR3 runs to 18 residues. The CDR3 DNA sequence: TGTGCCAGCAGCTTAGTTCCGGTGCCAGGGTATAGCAATCAGCCCCAGCATTTT. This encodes CASSLVPVPGYSNQPQHF.

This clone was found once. The CDR3 DNA follows: TGTGCCACTACTCAGGAACCGAATCAGCCCCAGCATTTT. This sequence encodes CATTQEPNQPQHF. The V gene is TRBV2, the J gene TRBJ1-5; D is uncertain. V was pared by 10 bases and J by 4 bases, with 14 bases between. The germline CDR1 and CDR2 sequences are SNHLY and FYNNEI. The CDR3 consists of 13 residues.

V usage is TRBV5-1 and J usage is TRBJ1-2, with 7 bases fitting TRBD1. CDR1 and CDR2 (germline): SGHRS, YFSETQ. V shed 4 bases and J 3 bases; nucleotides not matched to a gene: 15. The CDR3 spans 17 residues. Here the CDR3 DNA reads TGCGCCAGCAGCCAACTTCCAGGGGGGCCAAGCCACTATGGCTACACCTTC. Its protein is CASSQLPGGPSHYGYTF.

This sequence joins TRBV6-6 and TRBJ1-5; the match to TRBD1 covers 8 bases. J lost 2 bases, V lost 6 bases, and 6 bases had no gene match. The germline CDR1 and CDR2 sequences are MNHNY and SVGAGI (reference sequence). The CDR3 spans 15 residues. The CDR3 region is CASSQGAYGNQPQHF. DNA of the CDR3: TGTGCCAGCAGCCAGGGGGCGTATGGCAATCAGCCCCAGCATTTT.

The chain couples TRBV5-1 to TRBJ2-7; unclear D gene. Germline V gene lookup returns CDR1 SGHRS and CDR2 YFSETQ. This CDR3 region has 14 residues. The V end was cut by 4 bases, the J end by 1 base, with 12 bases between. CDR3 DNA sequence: TGCGCCAGCAGCCCACAGAGACCATCCTACGAGCAGTACTTC. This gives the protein CASSPQRPSYEQYF.

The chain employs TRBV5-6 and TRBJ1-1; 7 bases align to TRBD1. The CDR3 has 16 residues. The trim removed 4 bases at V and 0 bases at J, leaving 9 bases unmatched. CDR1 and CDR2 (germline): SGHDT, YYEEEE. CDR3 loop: CASSNRDRDMNTEAFF. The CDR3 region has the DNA TGTGCCAGCAGCAACCGGGACAGAGACATGAACACTGAAGCTTTCTTT.

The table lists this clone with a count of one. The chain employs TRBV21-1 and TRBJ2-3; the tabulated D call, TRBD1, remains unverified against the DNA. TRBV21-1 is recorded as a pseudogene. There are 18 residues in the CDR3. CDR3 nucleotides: TGTGCCAGCAGCAAAGTGGAACAGAATATTGTATGTGCAGATACGCAGTATTTT. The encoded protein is CASSKVEQNIVCADTQYF.

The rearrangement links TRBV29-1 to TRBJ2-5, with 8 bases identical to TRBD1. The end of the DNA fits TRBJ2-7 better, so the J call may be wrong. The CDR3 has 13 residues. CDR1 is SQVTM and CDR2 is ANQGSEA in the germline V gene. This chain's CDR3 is CSASGQGIGEQYF. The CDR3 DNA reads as TGCAGCGCTTCAGGACAGGGAATCGGCGAGCAGTACTTC.

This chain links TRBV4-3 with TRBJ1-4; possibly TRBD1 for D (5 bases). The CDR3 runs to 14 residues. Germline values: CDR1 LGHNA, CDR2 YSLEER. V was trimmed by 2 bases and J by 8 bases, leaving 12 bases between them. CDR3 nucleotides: TGCGCCAGCAGCCAACGCAGGGTTGGGGAAAAACTGTTTTTT. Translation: CASSQRRVGEKLFF.

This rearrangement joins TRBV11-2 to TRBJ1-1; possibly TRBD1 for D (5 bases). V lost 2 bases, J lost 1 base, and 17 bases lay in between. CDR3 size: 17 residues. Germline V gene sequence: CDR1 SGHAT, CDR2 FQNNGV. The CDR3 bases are TGTGCCAGCAGCTTACGGCCCATCGCAGGACAGAACACTGAAGCTTTCTTT. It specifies CASSLRPIAGQNTEAFF.

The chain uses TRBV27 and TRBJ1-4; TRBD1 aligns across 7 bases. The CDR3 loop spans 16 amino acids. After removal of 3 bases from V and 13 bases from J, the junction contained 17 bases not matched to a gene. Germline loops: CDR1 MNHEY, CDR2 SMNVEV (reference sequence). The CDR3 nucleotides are TGTGCCAGCAGTTTTGGCTTAGGGACAGCTAACCAGTTACTGTTTTTT. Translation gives CASSFGLGTANQLLFF.

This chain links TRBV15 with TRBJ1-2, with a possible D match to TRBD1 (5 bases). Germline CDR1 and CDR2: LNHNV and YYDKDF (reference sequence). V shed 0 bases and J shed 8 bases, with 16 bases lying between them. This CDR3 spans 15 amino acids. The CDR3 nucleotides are TGTGCCACCAGCAGAGATCAGGGATCGGCCTGGGGCTACACCTTC. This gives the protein CATSRDQGSAWGYTF.